This T cell receptor beta chain was observed in a study of T cells in Graves' hyperthyroidism and ophthalmopathy. Findings of the study overall: In the analysis, a 13 V-J model separated ophthalmopathy from stable hyperthyroidism.

Graves' hyperthyroidism without ophthalmopathy progression within 18 months was termed stable. Used for diagnoses were clinical symptoms, serum thyroxine and TRAb, thyroid ultrasound and orbital computed tomography. The authors obtained PBMCs from 7.5 to 10 ml of fresh peripheral blood. Concerning this clonotype: Its antigen is still unknown.

Regions amplified from RNA transcripts were the TCR beta CDR3 regions. Researchers ran a first-round RT-PCR on the TCR CDR3 using the HTBI primer set. A single record per CDR3 protein comes from TCRdb applying MiXCR to the multiplex PCR reads. Of 300,000 to 350,000 distinct CDR3 sequences in the sample, about 15% are singletons; the top ten hold around 24%. The clonotype comes from a woman between 25 and 40 years old with Graves' hyperthyroidism. The sequenced material came from blood.

CDR3 loop: CASSLLGVAGGAAGELFF. The CDR3 coding sequence is TGTGCCAGCAGTTTATTGGGGGTGGCGGGCGGCGCCGCCGGGGAGCTGTTTTTT. V is TRBV28 and J is TRBJ2-2; either TRBD1 or TRBD2 may fit D (5 bases each). This CDR3 is built from 18 residues. Germline CDR1 reads MDHEN; CDR2 reads SYDVKM. V was clipped by 1 base and J by 6 bases, with 21 bases between them.